The source of this TCR beta chain is a study of beta chain features in type 1 diabetes. The study's findings and limits: People with Type 1 diabetes carried modestly yet significantly shorter TCRB CDR3s in all four CD4+ subsets. Cells that show high TCR expression could be over-represented by cDNA sequencing.

This clone is a singleton in its sample. Its matching antigen is unknown. The sample carries other DNA sequences with the same CDR3. As every portion of the isolated RNA was reverse transcribed, the sequencing read expressed TCRB transcripts. Assay: immunoSEQ multiplex PCR; the TCRdb copy retains only in-frame clones and omits some. Here the sample spans 250,000 or so clones, 20% being singletons. All sorted populations exceeded 95% purity. In germline, CDR1 is MDHEN, CDR2 SYDVKM. The CDR3 loop spans 12 amino acids. Trimming cost V 6 bases and J 0 bases, with 5 bases left between them. The chain uses TRBV28 and TRBJ1-2; no firm D call. The sample taken for sequencing was naive CD4+ T cells from blood. This sequence originates from a woman in her 40s with type 1 diabetes. The CDR3 bases are TGTGCCAGCAGCCCCGCTAACTATGGCTACACCTTC. As protein: CASSPANYGYTF.